This T cell receptor beta chain was profiled in a study of blood T cell repertoires in COVID-19. Looked up from germline, CDR1 is LNHDA and CDR2 is SQIVND (reference sequence). The germline V and J ends were trimmed by 9 bases and 0 bases, with 29 bases remaining between them. This CDR3 has 19 residues. Measured with immunoSEQ multiplex PCR; TCRdb has only the in-frame clones, and not every one. This sample carries 100,000 to 150,000 clones, more than 75% of them seen once, and the ten largest clones take about 5.4%. The material sequenced was peripheral blood. V and J are TRBV19 and TRBJ1-1, with D perhaps matching TRBD1 (6 bases). This clonotype was sampled from a human donor in a cohort sampled during active COVID-19. The CDR3 region has the DNA TGTGCCAGCCCTCCGGGGGGGTCCAGGGGTCGGGTTGTGAACACTGAAGCTTTCTTT. Residues: CASPPGGSRGRVVNTEAFF.